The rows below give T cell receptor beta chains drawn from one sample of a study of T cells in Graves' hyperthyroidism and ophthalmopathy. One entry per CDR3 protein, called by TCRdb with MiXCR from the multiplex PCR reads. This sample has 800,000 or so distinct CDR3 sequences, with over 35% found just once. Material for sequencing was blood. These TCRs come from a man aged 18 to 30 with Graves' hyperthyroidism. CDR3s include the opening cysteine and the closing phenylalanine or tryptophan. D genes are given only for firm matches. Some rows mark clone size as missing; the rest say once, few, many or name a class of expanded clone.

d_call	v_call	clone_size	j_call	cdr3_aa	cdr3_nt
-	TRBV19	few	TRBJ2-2	CASSIGGAVTGELFF	TGTGCCAGTAGTATTGGCGGGGCAGTTACCGGGGAGCTGTTTTTT
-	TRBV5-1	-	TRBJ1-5	CASSWAGNSNQPQHF	TGCGCCAGCAGCTGGGCAGGCAATAGCAATCAGCCCCAGCATTTT
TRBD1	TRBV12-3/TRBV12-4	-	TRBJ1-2	CASSSYRGVDYGYTF	TGTGCCAGCAGTTCATACAGGGGAGTCGACTATGGCTACACCTTC
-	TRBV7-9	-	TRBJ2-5	CASNRKQSEAQYF	TGTGCCAGCAATCGAAAACAGTCGGAGGCCCAGTACTTC
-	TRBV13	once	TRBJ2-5	CASSLGTPFQETQYF	TGTGCCAGCAGTTTAGGGACCCCGTTCCAAGAGACCCAGTACTTC
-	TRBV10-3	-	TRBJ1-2	CAISERGGEGYTF	TGTGCCATCAGTGAGAGGGGCGGCGAGGGCTACACCTTC
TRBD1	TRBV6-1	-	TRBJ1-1	CASSDPGGANTEAFF	TGTGCCAGCAGTGACCCAGGGGGAGCGAACACTGAAGCTTTCTTT
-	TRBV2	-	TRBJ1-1	CASSEVGRVHAFF	TGTGCCAGCAGTGAAGTGGGCAGGGTGCATGCTTTCTTT
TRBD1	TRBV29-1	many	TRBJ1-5	CSVATGTGIQPQHF	TGCAGCGTTGCCACCGGGACAGGAATTCAGCCCCAGCATTTT
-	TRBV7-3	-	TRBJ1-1	CASSFGAQNTEAFF	TGTGCCAGCAGTTTTGGCGCCCAGAACACTGAAGCTTTCTTT
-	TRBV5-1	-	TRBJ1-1	CASSLGRAGMTEAFF	TGCGCCAGCAGCTTGGGCAGGGCAGGGATGACTGAAGCTTTCTTT
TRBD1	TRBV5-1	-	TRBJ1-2	CASSEDRYGYTF	TGCGCCAGCAGCGAGGACAGGTACGGCTACACCTTC
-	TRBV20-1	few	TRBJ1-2	CSASRQASGDGYTF	TGCAGTGCTAGTCGACAGGCCTCCGGGGATGGCTACACCTTC
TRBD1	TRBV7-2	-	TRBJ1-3	CASREQGRDGYTIYF	TGTGCCAGCAGGGAACAGGGGAGAGATGGCTACACCATATATTTT
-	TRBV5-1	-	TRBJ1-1	CASSAALGGATEAFF	TGCGCCAGCAGCGCGGCGTTAGGGGGGGCCACTGAAGCTTTCTTT
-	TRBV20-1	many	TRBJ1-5	CSARASNQPQHF	TGCAGTGCTAGAGCCAGCAATCAGCCCCAGCATTTT
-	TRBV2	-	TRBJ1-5	CASHNRADSNQPQHF	TGTGCCAGCCACAACAGGGCGGATAGCAATCAGCCCCAGCATTTT
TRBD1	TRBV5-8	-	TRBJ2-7	CASSSGQVGGQVQYF	TGTGCCAGCAGCTCCGGACAGGTTGGTGGGCAGGTGCAGTACTTC
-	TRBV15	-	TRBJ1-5	CATTGLAGGVETQHF	TGTGCCACCACTGGACTAGCGGGAGGAGTAGAGACCCAGCATTTT
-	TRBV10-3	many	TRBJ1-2	CAIRNQGKENYGYTF	TGTGCCATCAGGAATCAGGGAAAAGAGAACTATGGCTACACCTTC
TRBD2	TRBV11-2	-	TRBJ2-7	CASSQASGGNSYEQYF	TGTGCCAGCAGCCAAGCCAGCGGGGGGAACTCCTACGAGCAGTACTTC
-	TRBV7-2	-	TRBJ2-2	CASSQDPRITGELFF	TGCGCCAGCAGCCAAGATCCCCGTATCACCGGGGAGCTGTTTTTT
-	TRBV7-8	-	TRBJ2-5	CASSLVGNTGETQYF	TGTGCCAGCAGCTTAGTCGGGAACACCGGGGAGACCCAGTACTTC
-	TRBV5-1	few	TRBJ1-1	CASSPKMVGTEAFF	TGTGCCAGCAGCCCGAAGATGGTCGGCACTGAAGCTTTCTTT
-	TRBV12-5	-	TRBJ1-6	CASSLEGPRNSPLHF	TGTGCCAGCAGTTTAGAAGGGCCTCGGAATTCACCCCTCCACTTT
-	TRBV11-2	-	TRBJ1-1	CASSPRYGFSEAFF	TGTGCCAGCAGCCCAAGGTACGGTTTCTCTGAAGCTTTCTTT
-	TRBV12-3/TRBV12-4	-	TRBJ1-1	CASTPAGRMNTEAFF	TGTGCCAGCACCCCGGCGGGCAGGATGAACACTGAAGCTTTCTTT
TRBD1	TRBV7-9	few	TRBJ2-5	CASSTGQGAGETQYF	TGTGCCAGCAGCACGGGACAGGGGGCGGGAGAGACCCAGTACTTC
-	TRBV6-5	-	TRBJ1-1	CATSKDSWDFFF	TGTGCCACCTCTAAGGACTCCTGGGACTTTTTCTTT
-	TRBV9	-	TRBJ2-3	CASSAPLAGPTDMQYF	TGTGCCAGCAGCGCTCCCCTAGCCGGCCCCACAGATATGCAGTATTTT
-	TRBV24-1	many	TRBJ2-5	CATSDHCLRQETQYF	TGTGCCACCAGTGACCACTGCCTGAGACAAGAGACCCAGTACTTC
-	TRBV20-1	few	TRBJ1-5	CSARDWGTLSNQPQHF	TGCAGTGCTAGAGATTGGGGAACACTTAGCAATCAGCCCCAGCATTTT
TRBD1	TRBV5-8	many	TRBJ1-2	CASSTDRAGGYTF	TGTGCCAGCAGCACGGACAGGGCAGGTGGCTACACCTTC